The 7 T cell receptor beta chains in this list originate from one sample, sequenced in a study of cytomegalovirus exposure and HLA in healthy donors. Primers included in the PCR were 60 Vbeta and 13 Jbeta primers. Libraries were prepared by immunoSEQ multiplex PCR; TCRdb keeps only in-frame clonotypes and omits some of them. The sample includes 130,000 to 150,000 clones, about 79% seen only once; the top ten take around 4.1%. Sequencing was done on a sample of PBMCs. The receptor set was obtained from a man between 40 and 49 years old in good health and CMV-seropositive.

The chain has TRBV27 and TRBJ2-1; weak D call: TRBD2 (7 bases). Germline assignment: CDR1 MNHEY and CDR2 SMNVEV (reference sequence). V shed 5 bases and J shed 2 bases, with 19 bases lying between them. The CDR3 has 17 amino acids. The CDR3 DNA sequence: TGTGCCAGCAGTCCCCGGGGGAGGGGGTTTCCCTACAATGAGCAGTTCTTC. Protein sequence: CASSPRGRGFPYNEQFF.

CDR3 nucleotide sequence: TGTGCTAGTGGTTTGGGGCTCGGACAGGGAGGTGGAGAGCAGTACTTC. Residues: CASGLGLGQGGGEQYF. This chain links TRBV12-5 with TRBJ2-7; 8 nucleotides match TRBD1. This CDR3 contains 16 residues. The V and J ends lost 1 base and 7 bases, in that order; junction bases with no gene match: 12. The germline gives CDR1 LGHNT, CDR2 FRNRAP.

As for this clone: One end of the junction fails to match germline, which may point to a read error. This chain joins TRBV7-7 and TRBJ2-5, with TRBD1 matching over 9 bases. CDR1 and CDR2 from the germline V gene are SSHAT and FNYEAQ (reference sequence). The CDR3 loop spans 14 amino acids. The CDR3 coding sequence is TGTGCTAGCAGCAGGGACAGGGTCGGGGAGACCCAGTACTTC. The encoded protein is CASSRDRVGETQYF.

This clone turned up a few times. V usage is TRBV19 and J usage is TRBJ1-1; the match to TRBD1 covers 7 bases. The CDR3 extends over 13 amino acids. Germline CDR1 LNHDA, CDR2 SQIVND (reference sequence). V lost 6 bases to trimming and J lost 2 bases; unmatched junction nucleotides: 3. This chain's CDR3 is CASSDRVNTEAFF. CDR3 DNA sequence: TGTGCCAGTAGCGACAGGGTAAACACTGAAGCTTTCTTT.

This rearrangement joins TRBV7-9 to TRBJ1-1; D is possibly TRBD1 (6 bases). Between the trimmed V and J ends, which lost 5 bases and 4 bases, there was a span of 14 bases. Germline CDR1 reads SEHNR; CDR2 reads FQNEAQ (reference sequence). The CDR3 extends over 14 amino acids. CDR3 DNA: TGTGCCAGCAGCCCGGGGGGGCTGGCCACTGAAGCTTTCTTT. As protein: CASSPGGLATEAFF.

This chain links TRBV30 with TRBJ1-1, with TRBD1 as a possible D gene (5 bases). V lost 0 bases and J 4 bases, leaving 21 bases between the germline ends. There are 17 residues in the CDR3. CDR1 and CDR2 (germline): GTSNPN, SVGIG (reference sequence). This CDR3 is CAWSVRRGALWGTEAFF. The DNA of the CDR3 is TGTGCCTGGAGTGTACGGAGGGGCGCCCTCTGGGGCACTGAAGCTTTCTTT.

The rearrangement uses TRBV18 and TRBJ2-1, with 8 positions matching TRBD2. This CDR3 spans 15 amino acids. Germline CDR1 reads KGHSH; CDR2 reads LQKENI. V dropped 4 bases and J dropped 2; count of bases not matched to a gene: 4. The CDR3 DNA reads TGTGCCAGCTCACTAGGACTAGCCCCCTACAATGAGCAGTTCTTC. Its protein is CASSLGLAPYNEQFF.